This T cell receptor beta chain originates from a study of regulatory and conventional T cells in RAG deficiency. Concerning this clone: Its target is not known.

Findings and limits, study-wide: Other subsets showed about 10-fold reductions, but Treg unique TCR beta sequences fell 75 to 100-fold in these patients. Shorter CDR3s in all patient subsets; >75% Treg-Tconv overlap in Omenn. In Omenn syndrome, sorted "Tregs" may be peripherally activated cells.

Assay used: immunoSEQ multiplex PCR; TCRdb lists only in-frame clones, some missing. Of 6,000 to 7,000 clones in the sample, 82% were seen once. Germline V gene lookup returns CDR1 SGHTA and CDR2 FQGTGA. The CDR3 extends over 15 amino acids. The trim removed 5 bases at V and 5 bases at J, leaving 3 bases unmatched. This same sample was also taken into another study, of regulatory T cells. This second study says: The PCR used 52 TRBV and 13 TRBJ primers. Patient repertoires had restricted TRB V-J pairs and skewed V and J usage, most in Tregs.

The sample comprised CD8+ T cells sorted from blood. This rearrangement joins TRBV7-3 to TRBJ2-1, with 13 bases aligning to TRBD2. This TCR came from a human donor in good health. CDR3 nucleotides: TGTGCCAGCAGCCGGACTAGCGGGGGAAACAATGAGCAGTTCTTC. As protein: CASSRTSGGNNEQFF.